This T cell receptor beta chain is from a study of early T cells in non-severe SARS-CoV-2 infection. Overall study: Chains stayed unpaired after sequencing of bulk RNA from unsorted whole blood.

TCRdb re-analysed the 5' RACE reads in MiXCR, keeping a single row per CDR3 protein. Among some 73,000 distinct CDR3 sequences, about an eighth were seen once, and the ten largest hold around 3.5%. After removal of 1 base from V and 7 bases from J, the junction contained 4 bases not matched to a gene. This CDR3 comprises 13 residues. The germline V gene encodes CDR1 SGHRS and CDR2 YFSETQ. This clonotype occurred many times. The V call is TRBV5-1, the J call TRBJ1-1, with TRBD1 matching 7 bases. Sequencing input: whole blood. The sequence derives from an adult who was a healthcare worker with PCR-confirmed SARS-CoV-2 infection or an uninfected control (not recorded which). In nucleotides, the CDR3 is TGCGCCAGCAGCTTGAGGGGGCGGGGTGAAGCTTTCTTT. This translates into CASSLRGRGEAFF.